This paragraph covers one T cell receptor beta chain sequence. Per the original methods: How many nucleated cells were present was estimated from reference gene primer amplification. Profiled with immunoSEQ multiplex PCR; TCRdb holds only in-frame clones, not every one. The DNA was the basis for D and trimming; V, J and clone size are from that table. Here the sample spans roughly 120,000 clones, around 87% being singletons. The sample is drawn from a study of blood T cell repertoires in COVID-19. Looking at the study overall: Acute and convalescent COVID-19 specimens originated in the United States, Italy and Spain. T cells, B-cell-depleted T cells, or PBMCs provided the cDNA or gDNA that served as material.

The CDR3 spans 14 residues. Trimming took 1 base from V and 0 from J, leaving 8 bases between them. Germline V lookup: CDR1 SQVTM, CDR2 ANQGSEA. Sequencing was performed on peripheral blood. J is TRBJ2-3 and V is TRBV29-1; no definite D call. The receptor was derived from an older man with active or convalescent COVID-19. CDR3 bases: TGCAGCGTTGAAGGAGGCAGTAGCACAGATACGCAGTATTTT. Its translation: CSVEGGSSTDTQYF.